This paragraph reports one T cell receptor beta chain. The sample is drawn from a study of yellow fever vaccine responses in identical twins. Germline V gene lookup returns CDR1 SSHAT and CDR2 FNYEAQ (reference sequence). Trimming shortened V by 1 base and J by 6 bases, and 4 bases separated the two germline ends. The CDR3 has 13 amino acids. TCRdb reprocessed the RT-PCR reads with MiXCR, giving one entry per CDR3 protein. The repertoire holds thousands of distinct CDR3 sequences, with 60% to 80% as singletons. The chain recombines TRBV7-7 with TRBJ1-6, with D unclear. The receptor comes from a young woman who received the yellow fever vaccine. The sequencing here drew on T cells from blood (PBMCs), unsorted or a sorted subset (not recorded which), taken before or after yellow fever vaccination (not recorded which). This CDR3 is CASSLGINSPLHF. The CDR3 nucleotides are TGTGCCAGCAGCTTAGGGATTAATTCACCCCTCCACTTT.